The 27 T cell receptor beta chains below come from one sample, sequenced in a study of CD8 T cells in Susac syndrome (dated by TCRdb to between 2018 and 2021). The library relied on the immunoSEQ multiplex PCR assay. RNA was extracted with the RNeasy kit and about 0.5 to 1 ug was reverse transcribed using random hexamers. Clones were called with MiXCR by TCRdb after fastp trimmed the public reads at Q25, and only in-frame beta chains were retained. CDR3 protein duplicates are merged, each entry listing the most common genes and DNA. The sample table lists more than 70,000 distinct CDR3 sequences, 75% to 95% of them with a count of one. Approximately 0.46% of the sample is held by the ten biggest clonotypes. Sequencing was performed on CD8+ T cells from PBMCs. These receptors all come from a human donor with multiple sclerosis.

The V gene is TRBV20-1, the J gene TRBJ1-5; TRBD1 aligns across 9 bases. There are 14 residues in the CDR3. Trimming took 4 bases from V and 5 from J; bases not matched to a gene: 6. Germline assignment: CDR1 DFQATT and CDR2 SNEGSKA (reference sequence). CDR3: CSATRTGAYQPQHF. The CDR3 nucleotides read TGCAGTGCTACCCGGACAGGGGCGTATCAGCCCCAGCATTTT.

This clonotype came up once. The DNA for the CDR3 is TGTGCCAGCAGCCTCGCTCCGGGACTCCAACAAGAGACCCAGTACTTC. As protein: CASSLAPGLQQETQYF. The chain employs TRBV5-4 and TRBJ2-5; possibly TRBD2 for D (6 bases). The V end was cut by 4 bases, the J end by 2 bases, with 18 bases between. CDR3 length equals 16 residues. Germline V CDR1 and CDR2: SGHNT, YYREEE (reference sequence).

This chain joins TRBV9 and TRBJ2-5; 8 positions match TRBD2. The CDR3 is 17 residues long. V lost 4 bases, J lost 5 bases, and 16 bases stayed unmatched. CDR1 is SGDLS and CDR2 is YYNGEE in the germline V gene. The CDR3 DNA sequence: TGTGCCAGCAGCACGGGGGGGAGATCTCAGGCCTCTGAGACCCAGTACTTC. It translates to CASSTGGRSQASETQYF.

The CDR3 here is CAIRNTGVWYF. In nucleotides, the CDR3 is TGTGCCATCCGAAATACAGGGGTTTGGTACTTC. V is TRBV10-3 and J is TRBJ2-7; 7 bases are shared with TRBD1. CDR1 and CDR2 from the germline V gene are ENHRY and SYGVKD. This CDR3 is built from 11 residues. V dropped 8 bases and J dropped 12; count of bases not matched to a gene: 10.

The chain carries TRBV20-1 and TRBJ1-4; D call uncertain. The CDR3 has 16 residues. Germline V gives CDR1 DFQATT, CDR2 SNEGSKA (reference sequence). The V end was cut by 0 bases, the J end by 0 bases, with 11 bases between. In DNA form, the CDR3 reads TGCAGTGCTAGAGATACACGAATATCAACTAATGAAAAACTGTTTTTT. Its protein product is CSARDTRISTNEKLFF.

This chain connects TRBV28 to TRBJ2-7, with D possibly TRBD1 on 5 matching bases. Germline values: CDR1 MDHEN, CDR2 SYDVKM. The CDR3 consists of 13 residues. V lost 10 bases and J 0 bases, leaving 13 bases between the germline ends. The CDR3: CAIKTASSYEQYF. CDR3 in DNA: TGTGCCATCAAGACAGCGAGCTCCTACGAGCAGTACTTC.

The J gene is TRBJ1-2, the V gene TRBV19, with 7 bases fitting TRBD1. With V trimmed by 9 bases and J by 6 bases, 10 bases remained unmatched. CDR1 is LNHDA, CDR2 SQIVND, per germline (reference sequence). The CDR3 totals 13 residues. CDR3 sequence reads: CASVPQGEDGYTF. In DNA form, the CDR3 reads TGTGCCAGCGTACCGCAGGGGGAGGATGGCTACACCTTC.

This clonotype showed up just once. V is TRBV2 and J is TRBJ2-1; D ambiguous. The V and J ends lost 5 bases and 0 bases respectively, with 26 bases between them. The CDR3 extends over 20 amino acids. Germline CDR1 reads SNHLY; CDR2 reads FYNNEI. The CDR3 reads CASSSPESSSISSSYNEQFF. The CDR3 region has the DNA TGTGCCAGCAGTAGTCCTGAGAGTAGCTCAATCTCTAGCTCCTACAATGAGCAGTTCTTC. Full variable domain (missing parts from reference TRBV2 and TRBJ2-1): EPEVTQTPSHQVTQMGQEVILRCVPISNHLYFYWYRQILGQKVEFLVSFYNNEISEKSEIFDDQFSVERPDGSNFTLKIRSTKLEDSAMYFCASSSPESSSISSSYNEQFFGPGTRLTVL.

This clonotype was seen just once. The CDR3 loop is CSARVASGRTVQETQYF. As DNA, the CDR3 is TGCAGTGCTAGAGTGGCGAGCGGGAGGACGGTCCAAGAGACCCAGTACTTC. The chain has TRBV20-1 and TRBJ2-5, with 9 bases aligning to TRBD2. Germline V lookup: CDR1 DFQATT, CDR2 SNEGSKA (reference sequence). V was clipped by 1 base and J by 1 base; unmatched bases: 10. The CDR3 sequence is 17 residues long.

This sequence joins TRBV12-3 or TRBV12-4 and TRBJ1-2; unclear D gene. V was trimmed by 3 bases and J by 8 bases, leaving 7 bases between them. The CDR3 is 11 residues long. The CDR3: CASSLDWGYTF. In nucleotides, the CDR3 is TGTGCCAGCAGTTTGGACTGGGGCTACACCTTC.

This rearrangement joins TRBV27 to TRBJ2-7; D not resolved. This CDR3 is built from 18 residues. Trimming left V 8 bases short and J 2 bases short, with 28 bases between. CDR1 MNHEY and CDR2 SMNVEV come from the germline V gene (reference sequence). CDR3 loop: CASAPGPRYGSSTYEQYF. CDR3 bases: TGTGCCAGCGCCCCTGGGCCCCGGTACGGTTCGAGCACCTACGAGCAGTACTTC.

The chain recombines TRBV28 with TRBJ2-2; D might be TRBD1 (5 bases). CDR3 length: 16 residues. CDR1 is MDHEN, CDR2 SYDVKM, per germline. The V gene lost 6 bases and the J gene lost 3 bases, with 17 bases spanning the gap. CDR3 nucleotide sequence: TGTGCCAGCAGCTTACTCCAGGGTTCGGACACCGGGGAGCTGTTTTTT. This encodes CASSLLQGSDTGELFF.

V gene TRBV20-1 combines with J gene TRBJ2-2, with TRBD2 matching 12 bases. CDR3 length: 15 amino acids. Losses at the gene ends were 5 bases for V and 3 bases for J; bases not matched to a gene: 4. The germline gives CDR1 DFQATT, CDR2 SNEGSKA (reference sequence). The chain's CDR3 is CSAPRLAGDTGELFF. The CDR3 DNA reads as TGCAGTGCTCCCCGACTAGCGGGAGACACCGGGGAGCTGTTTTTT.

This chain links TRBV27 with TRBJ2-3, with 7 bases aligning to TRBD2. The junction had 6 bases not matched to a gene; V was cut back by 5 bases and J by 1 base. The CDR3 contains 15 residues. CDR1 and CDR2 (germline): MNHEY, SMNVEV (reference sequence). The CDR3 DNA is TGTGCCAGCAGTCCCTGGAGCGGGGGCACAGATACGCAGTATTTT. Its translation is CASSPWSGGTDTQYF.

The rearrangement joins TRBV6-5 to TRBJ2-7; the match to TRBD1 covers 9 bases. The length of the CDR3 is 14 residues. The germline gives CDR1 MNHEY, CDR2 SVGAGI. The ends lost 3 bases at V and 7 bases at J; junction bases unmatched: 7. CDR3 nucleotides: TGTGCCAGCAGTTATGGGACAGGGAGCGGAGAGCAGTACTTC. Protein product: CASSYGTGSGEQYF.

This sequence joins TRBV14 and TRBJ1-3, with D possibly being TRBD1 (6 bases). V was cut by 4 bases and J by 0 bases, with 16 bases left in between. This CDR3 is built from 17 residues. Germline CDR1 reads SGHDN; CDR2 reads FVKESK. The DNA for the CDR3 is TGTGCCAGCAGCCTTCTCCCGACAGGCGCCTCTGGAAACACCATATATTTT. Protein sequence: CASSLLPTGASGNTIYF. The variable domain in full, completed from reference TRBV14 and TRBJ1-3, reads EAGVTQFPSHSVIEKGQTVTLRCDPISGHDNLYWYRRVMGKEIKFLLHFVKESKQDESGMPNNRFLAERTGGTYSTLKVQPAELEDSGVYFCASSLLPTGASGNTIYFGEGSWLTVV.

The V call is TRBV29-1, the J call TRBJ1-2; D not resolved. The CDR3 has 14 residues. Trimming took off 1 base at V and 3 bases at J, with 12 bases between the two ends. Germline lookup yields CDR1 SQVTM and CDR2 ANQGSEA. CDR3 nucleotides: TGCAGCGTTGAAGGCTCAAAAGGGTACTATGGCTACACCTTC. This sequence encodes CSVEGSKGYYGYTF.

The V call is TRBV25-1, the J call TRBJ2-4, with D possibly TRBD1 on 6 matching bases. There are 14 residues in the CDR3. The germline CDR1 and CDR2 sequences are MGHDK and SYGVNS. V was clipped by 2 bases and J by 6 bases, with 11 bases between them. CDR3 in DNA: TGTGCCAGCAGTGAACAGGGGATGGGAAACATTCAGTACTTC. It specifies CASSEQGMGNIQYF.

The V gene is TRBV20-1, the J gene TRBJ2-5, with 7 bases matching TRBD2. The germline gives CDR1 DFQATT, CDR2 SNEGSKA (reference sequence). Trimming took 6 bases from V and 2 from J; bases not matched to a gene: 18. CDR3 length equals 17 residues. CDR3 DNA sequence: TGCAGTGCAGAGTTAGAGCGGGGTGGGTTGGGTCAAGAGACCCAGTACTTC. Its translation: CSAELERGGLGQETQYF.

This clonotype was seen a single time. V gene TRBV15 combines with J gene TRBJ1-2; D gene uncertain. From germline, CDR1 is LNHNV and CDR2 YYDKDF (reference sequence). This CDR3 contains 16 residues. The V and J ends lost 0 bases and 4 bases respectively, with 15 bases between them. The CDR3 nucleotides are TGTGCCACCAGCAGAGATGAGGCCACCTCAGTCTATGGCTACACCTTC. It translates to CATSRDEATSVYGYTF.

Only one count was recorded for this clonotype. In nucleotides, the CDR3 is TGCGCCAGCAGCCCGGGACTCCGCTACAATGAGCAGTTCTTC. Its protein product is CASSPGLRYNEQFF. The genes are TRBV4-3 and TRBJ2-1; D may be TRBD2 (6 bases). Germline V gives CDR1 LGHNA, CDR2 YSLEER. This CDR3 has 14 residues. V was trimmed by 4 bases and J by 3 bases, leaving 10 bases between them.

The rearrangement links TRBV7-6 to TRBJ2-2; perhaps TRBD2 as D (7 bases). The CDR3 consists of 17 residues. Trimming took off 4 bases at V and 4 bases at J, with 19 bases between the two ends. Germline CDR1 reads SGHVS; CDR2 reads FNYEAQ. The CDR3 spells CASSSDAGAPITGELFF. CDR3 nucleotides: TGTGCCAGCAGCTCAGACGCGGGGGCCCCCATCACCGGGGAGCTGTTTTTT.

This CDR3 reads CASSLGSLNTGELFF. The CDR3 DNA reads TGTGCCAGCAGCTTGGGGTCCTTGAACACCGGGGAGCTGTTTTTT. The chain carries TRBV5-4 and TRBJ2-2; D not certain. The CDR3 is 15 amino acids. Per germline, CDR1 SGHNT and CDR2 YYREEE (reference sequence). Between the trimmed V and J ends, which lost 0 bases and 1 base, there was a span of 7 bases.

The CDR3 sequence is CASSLSGPGGYEQYF. The CDR3 coding sequence is TGTGCCAGCAGTTTATCGGGCCCCGGCGGCTACGAGCAGTACTTC. The chain is built from TRBV27 and TRBJ2-7, with D hard to call. There are 15 residues in the CDR3. The V gene lost 0 bases and the J gene lost 3 bases, with 12 bases spanning the gap. Per germline, CDR1 MNHEY and CDR2 SMNVEV (reference sequence).

This chain uses TRBV27 with TRBJ2-7, with 8 bases identical to TRBD2. This CDR3 is built from 16 residues. Germline V CDR1 and CDR2: MNHEY, SMNVEV (reference sequence). Unmatched junction bases numbered 5, after V lost 1 base and J lost 0 bases. The CDR3 reads CASSLWSGSPSYEQYF. The CDR3, as DNA: TGTGCCAGCAGTTTATGGAGCGGGAGCCCCTCCTACGAGCAGTACTTC.

CDR3 nucleotide sequence: TGCAGTGCTAACTCGGGGGTCGGGGAGCTGTTTTTT. As protein: CSANSGVGELFF. The gene calls are TRBV20-1 and TRBJ2-2; TRBD2 might be the D (6 bases). In germline, CDR1 is DFQATT, CDR2 SNEGSKA (reference sequence). V lost 4 bases to trimming and J lost 7 bases, with 10 bases between them. The CDR3 runs to 12 residues.

The chain is built from TRBV19 and TRBJ2-7, with D tentatively TRBD1 or TRBD2 (5 bases each). V lost 3 bases to trimming and J lost 3 bases, with 15 bases between them. This CDR3 comprises 15 residues. Germline CDR1 LNHDA, CDR2 SQIVND (reference sequence). The CDR3 protein is CASSISGTQHYEQYF. The DNA of the CDR3 is TGTGCCAGTAGTATCAGTGGGACCCAACACTACGAGCAGTACTTC.